Listed here are 20 T cell receptor beta chains from one sample, sequenced in a study of blood T cell repertoires in COVID-19. Repertoires were generated with immunoSEQ multiplex PCR, while TCRdb's copy carries only in-frame clones and drops some. This repertoire shows some 150,000 clones, roughly 83% found once; its top ten account for around 4.8%. Sequencing was carried out using PBMCs or T cells enriched from blood (not recorded which). The receptors here all came from a woman in her forties or fifties who had recovered from COVID-19.

The genes are TRBV19 and TRBJ2-3; 12 nucleotides agree with TRBD2. From germline, CDR1 is LNHDA and CDR2 SQIVND (reference sequence). Germline trimming cut 5 bases from V and 1 base from J; bases unmatched to any gene: 7. This CDR3 region has 17 residues. CDR3 coding DNA: TGTGCCAGTAGTGGGAAGACTAGCGGGGGCCGCACAGATACGCAGTATTTT. Translation gives CASSGKTSGGRTDTQYF.

The chain employs TRBV19 and TRBJ2-6; TRBD1 might be the D (5 bases). CDR1 is LNHDA and CDR2 is SQIVND in the germline V gene (reference sequence). The CDR3 is made up of 17 amino acids. V lost 2 bases to trimming and J lost 2 bases, with 13 bases between them. The CDR3 here is CASSIPPTATGANVLTF. The CDR3 region has the DNA TGTGCCAGTAGTATACCCCCGACAGCGACTGGGGCCAACGTCCTGACTTTC.

The chain employs TRBV5-1 and TRBJ2-5, with a weak D call TRBD1 (5 bases). Germline V CDR1 and CDR2: SGHRS, YFSETQ. Between the trimmed V and J ends, which lost 0 bases and 3 bases, there was a span of 9 bases. The length of the CDR3 is 14 residues. The CDR3 spells CASSLGTQKETQYF. CDR3 sequence (DNA): TGCGCCAGCAGCTTGGGGACACAAAAAGAGACCCAGTACTTC.

V and J are TRBV28 and TRBJ2-3; D might be TRBD1 (7 bases). The V gene's germline CDR1 is MDHEN and CDR2 SYDVKM. Trimming pared 10 bases from V and 1 base from J, leaving 18 bases between. The CDR3 totals 15 residues. The CDR3 coding sequence is TGTGCCACTGGAGGGGGCACCTTTCGCACAGATACGCAGTATTTT. It is translated as CATGGGTFRTDTQYF. Combining the CDR3 with reference TRBV28 and TRBJ2-3 gives the whole variable domain DVKVTQSSRYLVKRTGEKVFLECVQDMDHENMFWYRQDPGLGLRLIYFSYDVKMKEKGDIPEGYSVSREKKERFSLILESASTNQTSMYLCATGGGTFRTDTQYFGPGTRLTVL.

The chain recombines TRBV10-2 with TRBJ1-2; tentative D call: TRBD1 (6 bases). V lost 4 bases to trimming and J lost 2 bases, with 8 bases between them. The germline V gene encodes CDR1 WSHSY and CDR2 SAAADI. This CDR3 region has 13 residues. As DNA, the CDR3 is TGCGCCAGCAGTGGGACAGCCAACTATGGCTACACCTTC. It translates to CASSGTANYGYTF.

J is TRBJ2-3 and V is TRBV7-2; TRBD1 is a possible D gene (6 bases). The CDR3 has 14 residues. Germline V gene lookup returns CDR1 SGHTA and CDR2 FQGNSA. With 6 bases removed from V and 4 bases from J, the gap between germline ends came to 14 bases. The CDR3 sequence is CASRPGAYADTQYF. The CDR3 DNA follows: TGTGCCAGCAGACCAGGGGCGTACGCAGATACGCAGTATTTT.

The rearrangement joins TRBV28 to TRBJ1-5; TRBD1 aligns across 7 bases. Trimming removed 5 bases from V and 6 bases from J; junction bases left unmatched: 16. This CDR3 spans 17 amino acids. Germline V lookup: CDR1 MDHEN, CDR2 SYDVKM. CDR3: CASSQEPTGRYGQPQHF. In DNA, the CDR3 is TGTGCCAGCAGTCAGGAGCCGACAGGGCGTTACGGTCAGCCCCAGCATTTT.

The chain is built from TRBV30 and TRBJ1-2; a weak D match, TRBD1 (6 bases). CDR1 is GTSNPN, CDR2 SVGIG, per germline (reference sequence). This CDR3 has 13 residues. Trimming stripped 0 bases from V and 4 bases from J, with 9 bases between. DNA for the CDR3: TGTGCCTGGAGTGTCGGGGGGCTCTATGGCTACACCTTC. Translation gives CAWSVGGLYGYTF.

This clone was seen a handful of times. The CDR3 protein is CASSQGSDMNTEAFF. The DNA for the CDR3 is TGCGCCAGCAGCCAAGGTTCGGACATGAACACTGAAGCTTTCTTT. The chain has TRBV4-1 and TRBJ1-1; TRBD1 might be the D (5 bases). The CDR3 consists of 15 residues. Germline lookup yields CDR1 MGHRA and CDR2 YSYEKL. With 1 base removed from V and 0 bases from J, the gap between germline ends came to 9 bases.

The chain combines TRBV5-4 with TRBJ2-6; D is possibly TRBD1 (6 bases). Trimming took off 0 bases at V and 4 bases at J, with 17 bases between the two ends. Germline V lookup: CDR1 SGHNT, CDR2 YYREEE (reference sequence). This CDR3 has 18 residues. In DNA, the CDR3 is TGTGCCAGCAGCTTGGTGGGCAGGGGAAAATCAGGGGCCAACGTCCTGACTTTC. The encoded protein is CASSLVGRGKSGANVLTF.

V and J are TRBV5-1 and TRBJ2-2; 7 bases are a match to TRBD2. CDR1 is SGHRS and CDR2 is YFSETQ in the germline V gene. The CDR3 has 17 amino acids. V trimming: 1 base; J trimming: 2 bases; junction bases outside the gene matches: 8. This CDR3 is CASSLYERGRNTGELFF. The CDR3 nucleotides read TGCGCCAGCAGCTTGTACGAGCGGGGCAGAAACACCGGGGAGCTGTTTTTT.

V usage is TRBV5-1 and J usage is TRBJ1-1; tentatively, D is TRBD1 (6 bases). Per the germline V gene, CDR1 is SGHRS and CDR2 is YFSETQ. Trimming took 0 bases from V and 10 from J, leaving 7 bases between them. The CDR3 runs 11 residues. The CDR3 DNA is TGCGCCAGCAGCTTGGGAGGGGGAGCTTTCTTT. Amino acid sequence: CASSLGGGAFF.

This clone came up once. The genes are TRBV10-1 and TRBJ2-1; TRBD2 aligns across 12 bases. J gave up 7 bases and V 6 bases, and 4 bases lay outside the gene matches. Germline loops: CDR1 WNHNN, CDR2 SYGVQD (reference sequence). There are 14 residues in the CDR3. The CDR3, as DNA: TGCGCCAGCAGCAAGACTAGCGGGAGTAATGAGCAGTTCTTC. Its translation: CASSKTSGSNEQFF.

V is TRBV29-1 and J is TRBJ2-7, with 9 bases matching TRBD1. Per germline, CDR1 SQVTM and CDR2 ANQGSEA. With 1 base clipped from V and 3 bases from J, the junction kept 1 base outside the gene matches. CDR3 length: 13 residues. The CDR3 coding sequence is TGCAGCGTTGAAGGGGACAGGGTCTACGAGCAGTACGTC. The encoded protein is CSVEGDRVYEQYV.

The chain has TRBV6-5 and TRBJ1-2; 10 positions match TRBD1. V gave up 4 bases and J gave up 5 bases; unmatched junction bases: 4. The CDR3 runs 14 residues. Germline CDR1 is MNHEY and CDR2 is SVGAGI. The CDR3 here is CASSFLDRGYGYTF. In nucleotides, the CDR3 is TGTGCCAGCAGTTTCCTGGACAGGGGGTATGGCTACACCTTC.

This clone was detected only a few times. The V and J genes are TRBV5-1 and TRBJ1-5; TRBD1 agrees at 7 bases. The CDR3 extends over 14 amino acids. Germline CDR1 and CDR2: SGHRS and YFSETQ. Trimming removed 4 bases from V and 3 bases from J; junction bases left unmatched: 4. CDR3 coding DNA: TGCGCCAGCAGCACGGGACAGCCCAATCAGCCCCAGCATTTT. Translation: CASSTGQPNQPQHF.

The chain links TRBV5-6 to TRBJ1-2; D uncertain. With 2 bases removed from V and 8 bases from J, the gap between germline ends came to 7 bases. CDR3 size: 11 residues. Germline V gene sequence: CDR1 SGHDT, CDR2 YYEEEE. CDR3 sequence: CASSFAGGYTF. The CDR3 bases are TGTGCCAGCAGCTTTGCGGGGGGCTACACCTTC.

The rearrangement uses TRBV5-1 and TRBJ1-1, with a weak D call TRBD1 (6 bases). Trimming pared 1 base from V and 3 bases from J, leaving 10 bases between. This CDR3 has 14 amino acids. CDR1 is SGHRS and CDR2 is YFSETQ in the germline V gene. The CDR3 coding sequence is TGCGCCAGCAGCTTGCAGGGGTTATACACTGAAGCTTTCTTT. This codes for CASSLQGLYTEAFF.

The chain links TRBV19 to TRBJ2-1, with D possibly being TRBD1 (6 bases). CDR1 and CDR2 (germline): LNHDA, SQIVND (reference sequence). This CDR3 is 15 amino acids long. Trimming left V 5 bases short and J 1 base short, with 12 bases between. The CDR3 protein is CASSSWGLSYNEQFF. As DNA, the CDR3 is TGTGCCAGTAGTTCATGGGGGCTATCCTACAATGAGCAGTTCTTC.

The rearrangement joins TRBV5-1 to TRBJ1-5; TRBD1 matches 9 bases. This CDR3 region has 14 residues. V lost 2 bases and J lost 7; bases outside the gene matches: 4. The germline V gene has CDR1 SGHRS and CDR2 YFSETQ. For the CDR3, the DNA is TGCGCCAGCAGCTTAGGACAGGGGTACCAGCCCCAGCATTTT. Amino acid sequence: CASSLGQGYQPQHF.